Given below is one TCR beta chain in context. The data originate from a study of blood T cell repertoires in COVID-19. Germline loops: CDR1 SGHTA, CDR2 FQGNSA. V lost 1 base and J 5 bases, leaving 12 bases between the germline ends. The CDR3 covers 15 residues. The data were produced by immunoSEQ multiplex PCR, yet TCRdb's version contains in-frame clones alone and is incomplete. The sample lists just over 250,000 clones, over 70% occurring once. The sequenced sample was peripheral blood. The sequence derives from a woman in her sixties or seventies with COVID-19, enrolled during active disease. V gene TRBV7-2 combines with J gene TRBJ2-1; D is possibly TRBD2 (6 bases). CDR3 region: CASSLVLAYHNEQFF. The CDR3 DNA reads as TGTGCCAGCAGCTTAGTTCTAGCGTACCACAATGAGCAGTTCTTC. The whole variable domain, filled in from reference TRBV7-2 and TRBJ2-1, reads GAGVSQSPSNKVTEKGKDVELRCDPISGHTALYWYRQSLGQGLEFLIYFQGNSAPDKSGLPSDRFSAERTGGSVSTLTIQRTQQEDSAVYLCASSLVLAYHNEQFFGPGTRLTVL.